Sequencing of this T cell receptor (beta chain) was carried out in a study of cytomegalovirus exposure and HLA in healthy donors. CDR1 and CDR2 from the germline V gene are SGDLS and YYNGEE. After removal of 0 bases from V and 5 bases from J, the junction contained 9 bases not matched to a gene. This CDR3 is built from 16 residues. PCR amplification relied on 60 Vbeta primers (plus 13 Jbeta primers). TCRdb's copy holds only in-frame clones and misses some; the assay was immunoSEQ multiplex PCR. The sample includes over 130,000 clones, 60% to 85% of them seen just once. The chain is built from TRBV9 and TRBJ2-7; 9 nucleotides align to TRBD2. Material: PBMCs. This TCR was sampled from a man in his forties or fifties in good health and CMV-seronegative. The CDR3, as DNA: TGTGCCAGCAGCGTAGGGGTGGCTAGCGGGAATCACGAGCAGTACTTC. Its translation: CASSVGVASGNHEQYF.